These 11 T cell receptor beta chains were all obtained from the same sample, sequenced in a study of blood T cell repertoires in COVID-19 (dated by TCRdb to about 2020). Libraries were prepared through the immunoSEQ multiplex PCR assay. TCRdb limited this immuneACCESS table to in-frame rearrangements with V and J called. A share of clones is missing; checked studies link under half to unresolved V genes, and the rest is unexplained. The sample table records about 240,000 clones; about four fifths of these occur just once. Around 3.5% of the sample rests with the top ten. Sequenced: peripheral blood. The receptors shown here come from a woman younger than 30 with acute or convalescent COVID-19.

CDR3 nucleotides: TGTGCCAGCAGCTCTAGGTTGGGGCCTAGCGGGTCGGATGAGCAGTTCTTC. This encodes CASSSRLGPSGSDEQFF. This rearrangement joins TRBV7-3 to TRBJ2-1; 8 bases line up with TRBD2. The ends lost 4 bases at V and 8 bases at J; junction bases unmatched: 16. From germline, CDR1 is SGHTA and CDR2 FQGTGA. CDR3 length: 17 residues.

This chain joins TRBV3-1 (or the pseudogene TRBV3-2) and TRBJ2-5, with TRBD2 matching over 7 bases. Germline V CDR1 and CDR2: LGHDT, YNNKEL (reference sequence). This CDR3 contains 15 residues. The V and J ends lost 3 bases and 5 bases, in that order; junction bases with no gene match: 9. The CDR3 is CASSQTSSPGETQYF. The CDR3 DNA reads TGTGCCAGCAGCCAGACTAGCAGCCCGGGTGAGACCCAGTACTTC.

This clone showed up just once. The V gene is TRBV11-3, the J gene TRBJ2-1; 12 positions match TRBD2. Per the germline V gene, CDR1 is SGHNT and CDR2 is YENEEA. With 7 bases clipped from V and 9 bases from J, the junction kept 10 bases outside the gene matches. This CDR3 is 15 amino acids long. The CDR3 DNA reads TGTGCCAGCACCGCTGGGGCTAGCGGGAGGGGTGAGCAGTTCTTC. Translating gives CASTAGASGRGEQFF.

The chain has TRBV6-5 and TRBJ1-2; 8 nucleotides agree with TRBD1. Trimming cost V 2 bases and J 7 bases; bases outside gene matches: 12. The CDR3 contains 16 residues. The germline V gene encodes CDR1 MNHEY and CDR2 SVGAGI. The CDR3 DNA is TGTGCCAGCAGTTACGGTCAGGGGGCGCTTTCTGCTGGCTACACCTTC. As protein: CASSYGQGALSAGYTF.

V and J are TRBV7-2 and TRBJ2-7; 8 nucleotides line up with TRBD2. CDR1 is SGHTA, CDR2 FQGNSA, per germline. This CDR3 region has 17 residues. After removal of 6 bases from V and 1 base from J, the junction contained 14 bases not matched to a gene. This CDR3 is CASSLRGWASGSYEQYF. DNA of the CDR3: TGTGCCAGCAGTTTAAGAGGGTGGGCTAGCGGGTCCTACGAGCAGTACTTC.

This clone was recorded once. The chain carries TRBV19 and TRBJ2-7, with a tentative D call TRBD1 (6 bases). Germline V gene sequence: CDR1 LNHDA, CDR2 SQIVND (reference sequence). V was clipped by 4 bases and J by 2 bases, with 15 bases between them. The CDR3 length is 15 residues. The CDR3 DNA reads TGTGCCAGTAGTAACCGGGACATAAGACCCTACGAGCAGTACTTC. This gives the protein CASSNRDIRPYEQYF.

The J gene is TRBJ2-7, the V gene TRBV7-2, with a possible D match to TRBD1 (5 bases). The CDR3 is made up of 13 amino acids. Germline loops: CDR1 SGHTA, CDR2 FQGNSA. V gave up 5 bases and J gave up 1 base, with 9 bases separating them. The CDR3, as DNA: TGTGCCAGCAGCCCCGGACATTCCTACGAGCAGTACTTC. Its translation is CASSPGHSYEQYF. Supplemented by reference TRBV7-2 and TRBJ2-7, the full variable domain reads GAGVSQSPSNKVTEKGKDVELRCDPISGHTALYWYRQSLGQGLEFLIYFQGNSAPDKSGLPSDRFSAERTGGSVSTLTIQRTQQEDSAVYLCASSPGHSYEQYFGPGTRLTVT.

This clone came up a few times. This chain joins TRBV5-1 and TRBJ2-3; 14 bases align to TRBD2. Germline assignment: CDR1 SGHRS and CDR2 YFSETQ. The CDR3 has 16 residues. The ends lost 4 bases at V and 4 bases at J; junction bases unmatched: 5. CDR3 sequence: CASSHGTSGSPDTQYF. The CDR3 DNA sequence: TGCGCCAGCAGCCACGGGACTAGCGGGAGTCCAGATACGCAGTATTTT.

In this sample, this clone turned up a few times. The V gene is TRBV6-5, the J gene TRBJ1-6; TRBD1 is a possible D gene (5 bases). The CDR3 sequence is 15 residues long. Germline CDR1 reads MNHEY; CDR2 reads SVGAGI. V dropped 4 bases and J dropped 6 bases, with 13 bases sitting between them. This CDR3 reads CASSSVGGSNSPLHF. Written as DNA, the CDR3 is TGTGCCAGCAGTTCCGTCGGGGGTAGTAATTCACCCCTCCACTTT.

This chain connects TRBV28 to TRBJ2-2, with 8 bases identical to TRBD2. Trimming removed 3 bases from V and 4 bases from J; junction bases left unmatched: 22. Germline values: CDR1 MDHEN, CDR2 SYDVKM. The CDR3 extends over 21 amino acids. The CDR3 bases are TGTGCCAGCAGTTTTGACCCCCTCTCGGTGAGCGGGAGTCCCAGCACCGGGGAGCTGTTTTTT. Protein: CASSFDPLSVSGSPSTGELFF.

V is TRBV30 and J is TRBJ2-1; the match to TRBD2 covers 11 bases. The CDR3 extends over 18 amino acids. The V and J ends lost 0 bases and 2 bases, in that order; junction bases with no gene match: 9. Germline assignment: CDR1 GTSNPN and CDR2 SVGIG (reference sequence). The CDR3, as DNA: TGTGCCTGGAGTGTAGGTAAACTAGCGGGAGACCCCTACAATGAGCAGTTCTTC. This gives the protein CAWSVGKLAGDPYNEQFF.